This section outlines one T cell receptor beta chain sequence together with its context. Base qualities were left out, and no much larger clone turns up one base away. The entry originates in a study of graft-versus-host responses after intestinal transplantation listed by TCRdb under 2021. For context, the study as a whole: Recipients received multivisceral, liver-intestinal, or isolated intestinal transplants. The cohort enrolled roughly 25 intestinal transplant recipients including one retransplant, and a few patients lacking pretransplant specimens were excluded. Bulk TCR-beta CDR3 sequencing was used to track graft-versus-host and host-versus-graft alloreactive T cell clones in the graft, circulation and bone marrow after intestinal transplantation. Anti-thymocyte globulin induction was given to all recipients, followed by maintenance tacrolimus and steroids for about 3 years. Samples from a few later patients were sequenced in-house on an Illumina MiSeq with MiXCR processing rather than by the commercial service. Alloreactive clones were identified by sequencing pre-transplant mixed lymphocyte reaction products and comparing these products with unstimulated pre-transplant donor and recipient T cells. Donor T cell macrochimerism was defined as a peak of at least 4% donor T cells among recipient peripheral blood mononuclear cells.

Receptor amplification or capture employed the immunoSEQ multiplex PCR assay. For most patients, genomic DNA was isolated with the Qiagen DNeasy Blood and Tissue Kit and shipped frozen to Adaptive Biotechnologies for TCR sequencing. For most patients, high-throughput TCR-beta CDR3 sequencing of genomic DNA was performed by Adaptive Biotechnologies. The paper's processing steps were these. Adaptive's ImmunoSEQ software was the source of the TCR sequencing data for about 17 patients, while a few other patients were processed with MiXCR and VDJtools. CD4 versus CD8 sorting errors were corrected by removing sequences found in both subsets at a frequency ratio below 5:1. CDR3 nucleotide sequences shared between donor and recipient were removed because their origin could not be assigned. To count as alloreactive, a clone needed at least 2-fold expansion over unstimulated cells and a minimum CFSE-low frequency of 0.002% (template counts) or 0.001% (read counts). A clone was considered mappable if detected in the sequenced pre-transplant spleen, lymph node, or MLR CFSE-low populations of the donor or recipient. The cumulative frequency of alloreactive clones was calculated as a percentage of all sequences, weighted by copy number. What TCRdb holds here is the immuneACCESS table cut down to in-frame rearrangements. Part of the clones is not present; checked against another copy, under half of the missing clones reflect an unresolved V gene, and the others are unexplained. That table furnishes V, J and clone size, whereas the DNA furnished D and trimming. Recorded for this sample are 11,000 to 15,000 clones; roughly two fifths of them occurred a single time. The leading ten clones occupy 15% of the sample.

The study at large found these results: In the allografts of patients with donor T cell macrochimerism, GvH to HvG T cell clonal ratios were high. The conclusions were limited by the relatively low number and heterogeneity of the intestinal transplant patients. GvH clones were detected in recipient bone marrow, and some of these GvH clones were observed earlier in ileal mucosa or blood, consistent with an intestinal mucosal origin. Early after transplant, peak levels of circulating GvH clones were found to be associated with declines in HvG clones.

According to the study, the label for this sample's time point signals: cells obtained before transplantation from donor or recipient. In the mixed lymphocyte reactions, roughly 200,000 CFSE-labeled pre-transplant responders were plated with roughly 200,000 irradiated violet-dye-labeled stimulators and cultured for more than five days. Proliferating CD3+CD4+CFSE-low and CD3+CD8+CFSE-low responder cells were FACS-sorted on a BD Influx sorter after the mixed lymphocyte reaction. CDR1 and CDR2, per the germline V gene (reference sequence), are MNHNY and SVGAGI. The cysteine opens and the phenylalanine closes a CDR3 of 13 amino acids. The sequence is cut down to CDR3 DNA, 39 bases in frame from base 1. Clipping removes 6 bases from V and 0 bases from J, with 1 as the unmatched junction base count.

The specimen was alloreactive CD8+ T cells from a mixed lymphocyte reaction culture, collected before intestinal transplant. Explained via the paper, the cell subset or site label denotes: CFSE-low proliferating T cells sorted from approximately six-day pre-transplant mixed lymphocyte reaction (GvH or HvG direction). The origin of this receptor is a human patient who received an intestinal transplant. This chain joins TRBV6-6 to TRBJ1-1; 7 central bases correspond to TRBD1. The nucleotide sequence is TGTGCCAGCAGACAGGGGATGAACACTGAAGCTTTCTTT. Translated, this gives CASRQGMNTEAFF.